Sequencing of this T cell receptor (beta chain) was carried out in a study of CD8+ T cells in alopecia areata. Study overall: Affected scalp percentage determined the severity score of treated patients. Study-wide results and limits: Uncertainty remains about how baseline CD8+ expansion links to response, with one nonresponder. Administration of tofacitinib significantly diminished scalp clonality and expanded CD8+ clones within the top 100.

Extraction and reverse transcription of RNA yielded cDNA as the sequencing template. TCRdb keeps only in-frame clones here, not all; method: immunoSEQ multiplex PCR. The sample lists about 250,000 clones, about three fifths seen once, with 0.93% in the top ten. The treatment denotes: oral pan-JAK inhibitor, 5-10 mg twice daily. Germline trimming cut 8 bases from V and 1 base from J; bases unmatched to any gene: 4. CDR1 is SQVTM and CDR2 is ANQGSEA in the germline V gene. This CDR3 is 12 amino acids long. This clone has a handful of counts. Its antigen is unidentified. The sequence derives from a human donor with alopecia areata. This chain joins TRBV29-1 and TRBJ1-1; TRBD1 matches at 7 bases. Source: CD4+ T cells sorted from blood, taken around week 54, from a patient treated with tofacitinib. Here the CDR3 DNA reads TGCAGCTCATACAGGGGGAACACTGAAGCTTTCTTT. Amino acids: CSSYRGNTEAFF.